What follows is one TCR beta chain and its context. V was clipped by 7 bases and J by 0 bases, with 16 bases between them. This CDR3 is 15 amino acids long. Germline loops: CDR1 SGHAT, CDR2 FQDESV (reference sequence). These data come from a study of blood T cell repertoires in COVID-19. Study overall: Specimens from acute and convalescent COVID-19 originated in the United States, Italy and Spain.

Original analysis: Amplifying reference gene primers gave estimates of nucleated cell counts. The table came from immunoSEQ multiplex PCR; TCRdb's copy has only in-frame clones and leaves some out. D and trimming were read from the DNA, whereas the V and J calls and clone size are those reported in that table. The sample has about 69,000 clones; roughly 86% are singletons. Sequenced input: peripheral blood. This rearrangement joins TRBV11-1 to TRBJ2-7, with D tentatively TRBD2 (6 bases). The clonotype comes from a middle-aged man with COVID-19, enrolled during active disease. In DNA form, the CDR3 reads TGTGCCAGCACCCCGGGTTGGGACTCCTCCTACGAGCAGTACTTC. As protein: CASTPGWDSSYEQYF.